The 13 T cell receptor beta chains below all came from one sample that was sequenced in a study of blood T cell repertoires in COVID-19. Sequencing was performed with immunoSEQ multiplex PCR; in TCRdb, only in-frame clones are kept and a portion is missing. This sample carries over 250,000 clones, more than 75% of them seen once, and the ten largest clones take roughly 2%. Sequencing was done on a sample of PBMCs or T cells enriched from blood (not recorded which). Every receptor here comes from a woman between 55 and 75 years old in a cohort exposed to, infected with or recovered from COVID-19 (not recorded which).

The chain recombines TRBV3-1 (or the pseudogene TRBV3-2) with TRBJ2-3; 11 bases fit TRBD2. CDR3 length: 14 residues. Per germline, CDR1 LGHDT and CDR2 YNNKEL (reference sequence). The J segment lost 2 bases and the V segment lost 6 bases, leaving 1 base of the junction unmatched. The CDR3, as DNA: TGTGCCAGCAGTAGCGGGAGGGCCACAGATACGCAGTATTTT. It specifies CASSSGRATDTQYF.

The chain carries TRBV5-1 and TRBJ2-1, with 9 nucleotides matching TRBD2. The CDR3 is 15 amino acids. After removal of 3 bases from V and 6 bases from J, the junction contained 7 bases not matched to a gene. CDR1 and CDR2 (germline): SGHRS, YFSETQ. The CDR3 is CASSSGLAGTNEQFF. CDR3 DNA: TGCGCCAGCAGCTCTGGTCTAGCGGGAACCAATGAGCAGTTCTTC.

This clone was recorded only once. The CDR3 region has the DNA TGTGCCAGCAGGACTAGCCGGACCTCAAATGAGCAGTTCTTC. Protein: CASRTSRTSNEQFF. The rearrangement uses TRBV2 and TRBJ2-1; the match to TRBD2 covers 7 bases. Trimming at V came to 6 bases and at J to 7 bases, leaving 9 bases not matched to a gene. Germline V gene sequence: CDR1 SNHLY, CDR2 FYNNEI. The CDR3 runs to 14 residues.

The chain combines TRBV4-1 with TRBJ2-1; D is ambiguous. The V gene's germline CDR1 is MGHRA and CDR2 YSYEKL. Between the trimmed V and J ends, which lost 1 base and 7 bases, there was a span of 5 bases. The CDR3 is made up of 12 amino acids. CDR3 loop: CASSQVQNEQFF. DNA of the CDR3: TGCGCCAGCAGCCAAGTCCAAAATGAGCAGTTCTTC.

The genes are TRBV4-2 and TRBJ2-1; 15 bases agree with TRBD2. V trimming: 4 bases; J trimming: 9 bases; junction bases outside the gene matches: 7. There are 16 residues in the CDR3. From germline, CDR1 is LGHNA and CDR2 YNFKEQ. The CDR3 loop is CASSRGLAGGVGEQFF. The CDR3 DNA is TGTGCCAGCAGCCGAGGACTAGCGGGAGGGGTCGGTGAGCAGTTCTTC.

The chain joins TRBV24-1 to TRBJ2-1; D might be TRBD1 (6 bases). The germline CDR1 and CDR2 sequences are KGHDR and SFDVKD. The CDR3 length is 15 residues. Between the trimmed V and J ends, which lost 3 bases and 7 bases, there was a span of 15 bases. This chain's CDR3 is CATSDAYRDSNEQFF. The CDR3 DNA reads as TGTGCCACCAGTGATGCGTACAGGGATTCAAATGAGCAGTTCTTC.

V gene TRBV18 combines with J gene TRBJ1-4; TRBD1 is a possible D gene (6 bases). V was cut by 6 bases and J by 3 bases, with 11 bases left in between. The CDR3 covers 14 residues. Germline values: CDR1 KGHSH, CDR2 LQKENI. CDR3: CASSQGWPNEKLFF. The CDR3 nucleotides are TGTGCCAGCTCTCAGGGGTGGCCTAATGAAAAACTGTTTTTT.

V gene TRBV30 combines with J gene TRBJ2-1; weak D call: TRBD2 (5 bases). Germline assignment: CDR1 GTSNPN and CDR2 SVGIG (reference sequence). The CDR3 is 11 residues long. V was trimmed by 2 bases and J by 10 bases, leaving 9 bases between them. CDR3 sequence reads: CAWSSQREQFF. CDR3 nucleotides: TGTGCCTGGAGTTCCCAGCGGGAGCAGTTCTTC.

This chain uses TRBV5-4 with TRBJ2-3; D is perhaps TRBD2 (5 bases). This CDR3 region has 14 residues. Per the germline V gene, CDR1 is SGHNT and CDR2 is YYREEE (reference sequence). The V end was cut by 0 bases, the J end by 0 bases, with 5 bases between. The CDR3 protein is CASSLGGSTDTQYF. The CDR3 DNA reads TGTGCCAGCAGCTTGGGCGGGAGCACAGATACGCAGTATTTT. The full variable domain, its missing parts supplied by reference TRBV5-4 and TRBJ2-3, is ETGVTQSPTHLIKTRGQQVTLRCSSQSGHNTVSWYQQALGQGPQFIFQYYREEENGRGNFPPRFSGLQFPNYSSELNVNALELDDSALYLCASSLGGSTDTQYFGPGTRLTVL.

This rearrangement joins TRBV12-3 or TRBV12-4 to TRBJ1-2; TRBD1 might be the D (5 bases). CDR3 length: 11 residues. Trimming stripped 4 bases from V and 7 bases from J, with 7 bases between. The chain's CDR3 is CASSWGGGYTF. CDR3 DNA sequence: TGTGCCAGCAGTTGGGGGGGTGGCTACACCTTC.

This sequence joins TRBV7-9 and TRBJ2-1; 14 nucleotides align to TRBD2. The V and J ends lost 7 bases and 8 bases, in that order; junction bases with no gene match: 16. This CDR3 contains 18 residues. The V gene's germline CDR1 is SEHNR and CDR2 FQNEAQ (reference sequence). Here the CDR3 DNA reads TGTGCCAGCAAGGGACTACGGACAGGGACTAGCGGGAGCTATGAGCAGTTCTTC. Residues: CASKGLRTGTSGSYEQFF.

The CDR3 reads CASSLSGVINEKLFF. The CDR3 coding sequence is TGTGCCAGCAGTTTATCGGGGGTTATTAATGAAAAACTGTTTTTT. This chain uses TRBV28 with TRBJ1-4, with D maybe TRBD1 (5 bases). V dropped 1 base and J dropped 4 bases, with 10 bases sitting between them. This CDR3 has 15 residues. Germline V gene data show CDR1 as MDHEN and CDR2 as SYDVKM.

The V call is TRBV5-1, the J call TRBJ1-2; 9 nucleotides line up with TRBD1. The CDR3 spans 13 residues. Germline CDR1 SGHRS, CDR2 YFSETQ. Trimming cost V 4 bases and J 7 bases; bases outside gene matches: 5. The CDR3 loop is CASSPTGGVGYTF. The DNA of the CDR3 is TGCGCCAGCAGCCCGACAGGGGGAGTTGGCTACACCTTC. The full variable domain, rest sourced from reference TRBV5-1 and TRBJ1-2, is KAGVTQTPRYLIKTRGQQVTLSCSPISGHRSVSWYQQTPGQGLQFLFEYFSETQRNKGNFPGRFSGRQFSNSRSEMNVSTLELGDSALYLCASSPTGGVGYTFGSGTRLTVV.